Given below is one T cell receptor (beta chain) in context. Source study methods: ImmunoSEQ only sent back junction sequences with no quality scores, so filtering was done differently. Profiled with immunoSEQ multiplex PCR; TCRdb holds only in-frame clones, not every one. The V and J calls and the clone size are those of that table, but D and trimming were determined from the DNA. The data show just over 2,000,000 clones, 90% to 95% seen once. The data stem from a study of shared clonotypes between healthy human individuals. The CDR3 loop spans 13 amino acids. CDR1 and CDR2 (germline): MNHNY, SVGAGI (reference sequence). Between the trimmed V and J ends, which lost 5 bases and 8 bases, there was a span of 15 bases.

This sequence was found in a man aged 18 to 35 in good health. Source material: naive CD4+ T cells sorted from blood. Subset given: CD45RA+ positively selected. This chain uses TRBV6-6 with TRBJ1-2; tentatively, D is TRBD1 (6 bases). The CDR3 region is CASSPYTGHGYTF. For the CDR3, the DNA is TGTGCCAGCAGTCCATATACAGGGCACGGCTACACCTTC.